These 16 T cell receptor beta chains were all obtained from the same sample, sequenced in a study of blood T cells in healthy people across ages (dated by TCRdb to between 2015 and 2017). The library relied on 5' RACE. TCRdb shows the sequencer as Illumina HiSeq 2500. The second PCR ran for about 7 to 11 cycles and used a J-beta primer mix along with a sample-barcoded 5' primer. TCRdb handled the public reads itself, with Q25 trimming in fastp and clone calling in MiXCR, and kept productive beta chains. Rows are unified per CDR3 protein, each entry keeping the most common DNA and genes. The table for this sample lists around 1,000,000 distinct CDR3 sequences; 35% to 40% of them were counted only once. Clones ranked in the top ten supply 13% of the sample. The source material was blood. The receptor set was obtained from a man aged 18 to 35 in good health.

This clonotype was seen a handful of times. V is TRBV6-2 or TRBV6-3 and J is TRBJ2-2; D assignment may be TRBD1 or TRBD2 (5 bases each). V was clipped by 5 bases and J by 8 bases, with 21 bases between them. CDR1 and CDR2 from the germline V gene are MNHEY and SVGEGT. This CDR3 is 16 amino acids long. The CDR3 loop reads CASSGGYGPLSGELFF. The DNA of the CDR3 is TGTGCCAGCAGTGGGGGTTACGGGCCCCTCAGTGGGGAGCTGTTTTTT.

This clonotype was counted only a few times. V usage is TRBV7-7 and J usage is TRBJ2-3; possible D gene TRBD2, 5 bases. The V end was cut by 5 bases, the J end by 1 base, with 16 bases between. The CDR3 has 16 residues. Germline lookup yields CDR1 SSHAT and CDR2 FNYEAQ (reference sequence). In nucleotides, the CDR3 is TGTGCCAGCAGCCGAGGGCTCGGTAGCGGCACAGATACGCAGTATTTT. It is translated as CASSRGLGSGTDTQYF.

V gene TRBV7-2 combines with J gene TRBJ2-1; TRBD2 agrees at 7 bases. The V segment lost 1 base and the J segment 4 bases; nucleotides outside the gene matches: 7. The CDR3 is 16 amino acids. The V gene's germline CDR1 is SGHTA and CDR2 FQGNSA. The CDR3 coding sequence is TGTGCCAGCAGCTTAGAGGGGCGGGGGTATTACAATGAGCAGTTCTTC. Amino acid sequence: CASSLEGRGYYNEQFF.

As for this clonotype: A read error may explain this, as a much larger clone is one base away. This chain connects TRBV12-3 or TRBV12-4 to TRBJ1-2; possibly TRBD1 for D (5 bases). This CDR3 has 13 amino acids. The CDR3 region has the DNA TGTGCCAGCAGTTTAGTCGGGGCCGGTGGCTGCACCTTC. It yields the protein CASSLVGAGGCTF.

The V gene is TRBV29-1, the J gene TRBJ2-3, with D maybe TRBD1 (6 bases). Trimming shortened V by 2 bases and J by 2 bases, and 14 bases separated the two germline ends. Germline values: CDR1 SQVTM, CDR2 ANQGSEA. The CDR3 covers 15 residues. The CDR3 bases are TGCAGCGTTGAAAGGGCAGGGGTCCCCACAGATACGCAGTATTTT. This codes for CSVERAGVPTDTQYF.

This clonotype was recorded a few times. CDR3 protein: CSAASGGHYNEQFF. CDR3 bases: TGCAGTGCTGCTAGCGGGGGCCACTACAATGAGCAGTTCTTC. This chain links TRBV20-1 with TRBJ2-1, with 10 bases that match TRBD2. The germline V gene has CDR1 DFQATT and CDR2 SNEGSKA (reference sequence). With 5 bases clipped from V and 3 bases from J, the junction kept 4 bases outside the gene matches. The CDR3 is 14 amino acids.

This chain uses TRBV6-5 with TRBJ2-3; 10 bases are shared with TRBD2. V dropped 7 bases and J dropped 1; count of bases not matched to a gene: 5. The CDR3 runs 15 residues. Germline CDR1 reads MNHEY; CDR2 reads SVGAGI. CDR3 in amino acids: CASKVLAGGTDTQYF. CDR3 coding DNA: TGTGCCAGCAAGGTCCTAGCGGGGGGCACAGATACGCAGTATTTT.

With regard to this clonotype: An end of the junction differs from the germline gene, which may be a read error. This rearrangement joins TRBV6-6 to TRBJ2-5; 9 positions agree with TRBD1. Germline CDR1 reads MNHNY; CDR2 reads SVGAGI (reference sequence). The CDR3 extends over 16 amino acids. CDR3 amino acids: CASRYSDRGIYNEQYF. CDR3 in DNA: TGTGCCAGCAGGTACTCGGACAGGGGAATCTACAATGAGCAGTACTTC.

The chain employs TRBV9 and TRBJ2-1, with 10 nucleotides matching TRBD1. CDR3 length: 15 residues. Germline CDR1 and CDR2: SGDLS and YYNGEE. Losses at the gene ends were 0 bases for V and 9 bases for J; bases not matched to a gene: 6. The CDR3 spells CASSVVGTGVTEQFF. CDR3 nucleotides: TGTGCCAGCAGCGTAGTTGGGACAGGGGTGACTGAGCAGTTCTTC.

V and J are TRBV29-1 and TRBJ1-5, with 9 bases identical to TRBD1. From germline, CDR1 is SQVTM and CDR2 ANQGSEA. The CDR3 is 13 amino acids. Germline trimming cut 5 bases from V and 5 bases from J; bases unmatched to any gene: 4. As DNA, the CDR3 is TGCAGCGTTCTTGACAGGGGGGATCAGCCCCAGCATTTT. Translation gives CSVLDRGDQPQHF.

In this sample, this clonotype turned up a few times. The chain is built from TRBV5-6 and TRBJ2-1; D is uncertain. CDR1 is SGHDT, CDR2 YYEEEE, per germline. The CDR3 contains 16 residues. The V and J ends lost 0 bases and 4 bases respectively, with 14 bases between them. This chain's CDR3 is CASSLAPSGGYNEQFF. CDR3 bases: TGTGCCAGCAGCTTGGCCCCGTCGGGCGGTTACAATGAGCAGTTCTTC.

In this sample, this clonotype turned up a few times. The chain couples TRBV27 to TRBJ1-6; D remains unclear. CDR3 length equals 12 residues. CDR1 is MNHEY and CDR2 is SMNVEV in the germline V gene (reference sequence). V lost 7 bases to trimming and J lost 9 bases, with 10 bases between them. The CDR3 nucleotides are TGTGCCAGCACAACGGGTGGTTCACCCCTCCACTTT. It encodes CASTTGGSPLHF.

This clonotype showed up just a few times. The V gene is TRBV9, the J gene TRBJ1-2; no definite D call. This CDR3 is 11 amino acids long. Per germline, CDR1 SGDLS and CDR2 YYNGEE. Between the trimmed V and J ends, which lost 3 bases and 5 bases, there was a span of 5 bases. This CDR3 reads CASSAPYGYTF. The CDR3 bases are TGTGCCAGCAGCGCACCATATGGCTACACCTTC.

About this clonotype: A much larger clone lies a single base off, so this may be a read error. The chain recombines TRBV13 with TRBJ2-5, with 10 bases fitting TRBD2. CDR3 length: 15 amino acids. V lost 3 bases to trimming and J lost 11 bases; unmatched junction nucleotides: 12. CDR1 is PRHDT, CDR2 FYEKMQ, per germline (reference sequence). The DNA for the CDR3 is TGTGCCAGCAGCTTGACGAGCGGGGGGGCGAGAGAGCAGTACTTC. This sequence encodes CASSLTSGGAREQYF.

This clonotype was recorded once. The chain uses TRBV29-1 and TRBJ1-1; 7 bases fit TRBD1. The CDR3 length is 13 residues. Germline values: CDR1 SQVTM, CDR2 ANQGSEA. Unmatched junction bases numbered 10, after V lost 7 bases and J lost 5 bases. This CDR3 reads CSGNRDSWTEAFF. DNA for the CDR3: TGCAGCGGGAATCGGGACAGTTGGACTGAAGCTTTCTTT.

On this clonotype: At one end the junction does not follow the germline gene, possibly because of a read error. The chain links TRBV6-2 or TRBV6-3 to TRBJ2-3; no clear D. CDR3 size: 15 residues. Germline CDR1 reads MNHEY; CDR2 reads SVGEGT. The CDR3 DNA sequence: TGTGCCAGCAGGTACTCCCCTACCAGCACAGATACGCAGTATTTT. It yields the protein CASRYSPTSTDTQYF.